Given below is one TCR beta chain in context. Its antigen remains unknown. Via MiXCR, TCRdb re-called the 5' RACE reads, giving one row per CDR3 protein. Among over 350,000 distinct CDR3 sequences, roughly 26% were seen once, and the ten largest hold around 9.5%. The sample originates from a study of T-cell memory formation after mild COVID-19. Findings and caveats of the study: Whereas later expanders leaned CD4+, clones contracting day 15 to 85 showed a balanced CD4/CD8 makeup.

The clonotype originates from an adult woman who had mild COVID-19 (a few samples of this study predate the infection). Cell type and time point are not known. Sequenced: PBMCs or a T cell subset sorted from them (not recorded which).

Written as DNA, the CDR3 is TGTGCCAGCAGCTTAGTGCTAGCGGGAGGCAATGAGCAGTTCTTC. Amino acid sequence: CASSLVLAGGNEQFF. This chain joins TRBV7-2 and TRBJ2-1, with 11 bases lining up with TRBD2. The CDR3 runs 15 residues. CDR1 and CDR2 (germline): SGHTA, FQGNSA. V trimming: 1 base; J trimming: 6 bases; junction bases outside the gene matches: 2.